This is a list of T cell receptor beta chains from one sample in a study of blood T cell repertoires in COVID-19. The repertoire was sequenced with immunoSEQ multiplex PCR; TCRdb's copy has only in-frame clones and lacks some. The table records 150,000 to 200,000 clones, around four fifths of them present only once. The sequenced sample consisted of peripheral blood. The receptors derive from a man in his sixties or seventies with acute or convalescent COVID-19. CDR3s leave out the opening cysteine and the closing phenylalanine or tryptophan.

J: TRBJ1-2; V: TRBV7-2; CDR3: ASSLESSRGRGYT
J: TRBJ2-1; V: TRBV4-3; CDR3: ASSQVLAGAKQF
J: TRBJ2-3; V: TRBV3-1/TRBV3-2; CDR3: ASSQVSDTQY
J: TRBJ2-2; V: TRBV11-3; CDR3: ASDPGLGSTGELF
J: TRBJ1-1; V: TRBV28; CDR3: ASSRVVRNTEAF
J: TRBJ1-6; V: TRBV9; CDR3: ASSVEGTGGNSPLH
J: TRBJ2-5; V: TRBV2; CDR3: ASSETGQETQY
J: TRBJ2-6; V: TRBV2; CDR3: ASTRAPHSSGANVLT
J: TRBJ1-2; V: TRBV28; CDR3: ASSPATKTLFGYT
J: TRBJ2-1; V: TRBV19; CDR3: ASSGGQAYNEQF
J: TRBJ1-5; V: TRBV28; CDR3: ASESRDSNQPQH
J: TRBJ2-7; V: TRBV10-3; CDR3: AISVQDSHYEQY
J: TRBJ1-1; V: TRBV25-1; CDR3: ASRLTENTEAF
J: TRBJ2-5; V: TRBV7-3; CDR3: ASSLNRGRETQY
J: TRBJ1-1; V: TRBV7-9; CDR3: ASSPETGGMTGTEAF
J: TRBJ2-1; V: TRBV28; CDR3: ASSSGQGVYNEQF
J: TRBJ1-1; V: TRBV6-1; CDR3: ASSEGQGGAF
J: TRBJ2-3; V: TRBV2; CDR3: ASSEDASNTDTQY
J: TRBJ2-1; V: TRBV24-1; CDR3: ATSDPLAGKYNEQF
J: TRBJ2-7; V: TRBV28; CDR3: ASSLLLAGISSYEQY
J: TRBJ2-1; V: TRBV6-5; CDR3: ASSYVADNEQF
J: TRBJ1-2; V: TRBV27; CDR3: ASSLSVPGGGYT